These 5 T cell receptor beta chains share one sample of origin, sequenced in a study of identifying expanded T cells in peripheral blood. The method was immunoSEQ multiplex PCR; TCRdb's version includes in-frame clones alone and lacks a portion of them. The data contain 100,000 to 150,000 clones, approximately 84% of them singletons. The source material was blood. These receptors originate from a person aged 18 to 70 in good health.

V usage is TRBV7-8 and J usage is TRBJ1-4; perhaps TRBD1 as D (6 bases). Trimming pared 5 bases from V and 7 bases from J, leaving 29 bases between. Germline CDR1 reads SGHVS; CDR2 reads FQNEAQ. This CDR3 region has 19 residues. The CDR3 loop is CASSLPIKDSLRAGEKLFF. Written as DNA, the CDR3 is TGTGCCAGCAGCCTTCCTATAAAGGACAGTCTTCGGGCCGGTGAAAAACTGTTTTTT.

The V call is TRBV7-2, the J call TRBJ1-5; no definite D call. The V end was cut by 5 bases, the J end by 4 bases, with 15 bases between. The CDR3 sequence is 15 residues long. The germline V gene has CDR1 SGHTA and CDR2 FQGNSA. The CDR3 reads CASSAGPGMNQPQHF. CDR3 coding DNA: TGTGCCAGCAGCGCGGGCCCCGGGATGAATCAGCCCCAGCATTTT.

In this sample, this clone turned up once. The chain has TRBV5-5 and TRBJ1-4; possible D gene TRBD1, 6 bases. This CDR3 has 17 residues. Trimming left V 2 bases short and J 10 bases short, with 24 bases between. Germline V gene data show CDR1 as SGHKS and CDR2 as YYEKEE (reference sequence). The CDR3 protein is CASSFQTGPGQVGKLFF. The CDR3 DNA sequence: TGTGCCAGCAGCTTTCAAACCGGACCGGGACAAGTAGGAAAACTGTTTTTT.

This clone came up a few times. The chain links TRBV30 to TRBJ1-5, with D tentatively TRBD1 (5 bases). The length of the CDR3 is 13 residues. Trimming took 1 base from V and 4 from J, leaving 8 bases between them. Germline CDR1 GTSNPN, CDR2 SVGIG (reference sequence). CDR3 residues: CAWSATANQPQHF. CDR3 sequence (DNA): TGTGCCTGGAGTGCGACAGCAAATCAGCCCCAGCATTTT. Full variable domain (remainder filled in from reference TRBV30 and TRBJ1-5): SQTIHQWPATLVQPVGSPLSLECTVEGTSNPNLYWYRQAAGRGLQLLFYSVGIGQISSEVPQNLSASRPQDRQFILSSKKLLLSDSGFYLCAWSATANQPQHFGDGTRLSIL.

The chain is built from TRBV30 and TRBJ1-2; D is uncertain. Germline V gene sequence: CDR1 GTSNPN, CDR2 SVGIG (reference sequence). V was pared by 3 bases and J by 6 bases, with 14 bases between. The CDR3 runs to 13 residues. This CDR3 is CAWRRAEFNGYTF. CDR3 in DNA: TGTGCCTGGAGAAGGGCAGAGTTCAATGGCTACACCTTC.